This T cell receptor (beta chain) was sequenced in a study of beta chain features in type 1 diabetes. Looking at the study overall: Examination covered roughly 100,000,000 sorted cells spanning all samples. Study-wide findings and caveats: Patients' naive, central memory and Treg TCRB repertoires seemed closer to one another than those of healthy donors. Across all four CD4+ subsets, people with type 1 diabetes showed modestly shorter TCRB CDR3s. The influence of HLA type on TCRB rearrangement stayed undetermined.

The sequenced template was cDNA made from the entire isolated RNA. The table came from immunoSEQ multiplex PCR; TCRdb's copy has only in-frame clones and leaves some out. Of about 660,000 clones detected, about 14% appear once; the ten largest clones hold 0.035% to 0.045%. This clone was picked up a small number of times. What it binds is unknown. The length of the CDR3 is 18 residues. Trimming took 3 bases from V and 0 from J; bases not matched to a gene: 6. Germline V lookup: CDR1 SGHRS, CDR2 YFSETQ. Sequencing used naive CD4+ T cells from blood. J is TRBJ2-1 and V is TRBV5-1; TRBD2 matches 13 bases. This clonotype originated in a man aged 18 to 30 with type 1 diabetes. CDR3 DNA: TGCGCCAGCAGCTCCGGGACTAGCGGGGTTAGCTCCTACAATGAGCAGTTCTTC. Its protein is CASSSGTSGVSSYNEQFF.